The 28 T cell receptor beta chains reported below all come from one sample, sequenced in a study of radiotherapy plus CTLA-4 blockade in lung cancer. Data came from immunoSEQ multiplex PCR; TCRdb stores just in-frame clones and leaves some out. The data contain roughly 50,000 clones, approximately 90% of them singletons. This specimen was peripheral blood, taken from a patient treated with radiotherapy plus ipilimumab. The receptors originated from a human donor with non-small cell lung cancer whose response to radiotherapy plus ipilimumab could not be evaluated.

The J gene is TRBJ2-7, the V gene TRBV5-1; D ambiguous. V was pared by 3 bases and J by 3 bases, with 16 bases between. Germline CDR1 SGHRS, CDR2 YFSETQ. The CDR3 spans 15 residues. This CDR3 is CASSSSRIPDYEQYF. The DNA for the CDR3 is TGCGCCAGCAGCTCGTCCAGGATACCGGACTACGAGCAGTACTTC.

This rearrangement joins TRBV7-9 to TRBJ1-3, with no clear D. CDR1 is SEHNR and CDR2 is FQNEAQ in the germline V gene (reference sequence). The CDR3 has 15 residues. The ends were cut back, 5 bases at V and 0 bases at J, with 11 bases in the middle. CDR3 bases: TGTGCCAGCAGCCCAATGTGGGCCTCTGGAAACACCATATATTTT. This translates into CASSPMWASGNTIYF.

This chain joins TRBV29-1 and TRBJ2-7; 7 nucleotides line up with TRBD1. V was pared by 6 bases and J by 0 bases, with 8 bases of the junction left unmatched. CDR1 and CDR2 from the germline V gene are SQVTM and ANQGSEA. The CDR3 consists of 14 residues. The chain's CDR3 is CSVGYRGRSYEQYF. CDR3 coding DNA: TGCAGCGTAGGATACAGGGGCCGCTCCTACGAGCAGTACTTC.

CDR3 loop: CASSQEGQGNTIYF. The CDR3, as DNA: TGCGCCAGCAGCCAAGAGGGACAGGGAAACACCATATATTTT. The genes are TRBV4-1 and TRBJ1-3; TRBD1 matches at 7 bases. The V gene's germline CDR1 is MGHRA and CDR2 YSYEKL. The CDR3 is made up of 14 amino acids. Losses at the gene ends were 0 bases for V and 4 bases for J; bases not matched to a gene: 0.

This sequence joins TRBV27 and TRBJ2-2; D is undetermined. CDR3 length equals 13 residues. The V end lost 5 bases, the J end lost 2 bases, and 6 bases lay between the germline ends. Germline loops: CDR1 MNHEY, CDR2 SMNVEV (reference sequence). CDR3 residues: CASSPRNTGELFF. DNA for the CDR3: TGTGCCAGCAGTCCTAGAAACACCGGGGAGCTGTTTTTT.

The rearrangement uses TRBV5-3 and TRBJ2-7, with 7 positions matching TRBD2. TRBV5-3 is annotated as an ORF whose role is uncertain. CDR3 size: 19 residues. The ends lost 6 bases at V and 1 base at J; junction bases unmatched: 22. Here the CDR3 reads CARILWEGPGHGKSYEQYF. DNA for the CDR3: TGTGCCAGAATACTCTGGGAGGGCCCAGGACACGGGAAATCCTACGAGCAGTACTTC.

The rearrangement links TRBV6-1 to TRBJ1-2; D ambiguous. Germline values: CDR1 MNHNS, CDR2 SASEGT. The V and J ends lost 0 bases and 4 bases respectively, with 9 bases between them. CDR3 length: 14 residues. CDR3 nucleotide sequence: TGTGCCAGCAGTGAAGCCCCTACCTCCTATGGCTACACCTTC. Translated, it gives CASSEAPTSYGYTF.

The rearrangement uses TRBV27 and TRBJ2-3, with 7 positions matching TRBD1. V shed 2 bases, J shed 4 bases, and the junction held 15 bases outside the gene matches. The length of the CDR3 is 18 residues. CDR1 is MNHEY and CDR2 is SMNVEV in the germline V gene (reference sequence). As DNA, the CDR3 is TGTGCCAGCAGTTTACGCTCTTCCGTGACAGGGTTTCCAGATACGCAGTATTTT. Amino acid sequence: CASSLRSSVTGFPDTQYF.

The CDR3 protein is CASSNGRASEQYF. The DNA for the CDR3 is TGTGCCAGCAGTAACGGGAGGGCCTCCGAGCAGTACTTC. The chain has TRBV28 and TRBJ2-7; TRBD2 aligns across 8 bases. From germline, CDR1 is MDHEN and CDR2 SYDVKM. The CDR3 has 13 amino acids. The V segment lost 5 bases and the J segment 6 bases; nucleotides outside the gene matches: 6.

CDR3 DNA sequence: TGCGCCAGCAGCCAAGGAGGGGCGGGGTCTAGCGGGTATGCCTACAATGAGCAGTTCTTC. This encodes CASSQGGAGSSGYAYNEQFF. The rearrangement links TRBV4-3 to TRBJ2-1; 8 nucleotides align to TRBD2. The CDR3 is made up of 20 amino acids. The trim removed 1 base at V and 2 bases at J, leaving 16 bases unmatched. Germline CDR1 LGHNA, CDR2 YSLEER.

The chain combines TRBV28 with TRBJ1-2; 7 nucleotides line up with TRBD1. Looked up from germline, CDR1 is MDHEN and CDR2 is SYDVKM. There are 14 residues in the CDR3. V lost 6 bases, J lost 4 bases, and 8 bases stayed unmatched. Written as DNA, the CDR3 is TGTGCCAGCAGAGGGGGACAGACCGCCTATGGCTACACCTTC. It codes for CASRGGQTAYGYTF.

This chain links TRBV7-9 with TRBJ1-3, with D perhaps TRBD1 (5 bases). This CDR3 comprises 14 residues. Trimming pared 5 bases from V and 0 bases from J, leaving 8 bases between. The germline V gene has CDR1 SEHNR and CDR2 FQNEAQ (reference sequence). This chain's CDR3 is CASSPGGSGNTIYF. Here the CDR3 DNA reads TGTGCCAGCAGCCCCGGGGGCTCTGGAAACACCATATATTTT.

The rearrangement links TRBV7-6 to TRBJ1-4; D is possibly TRBD1 (5 bases). CDR1 and CDR2 from the germline V gene are SGHVS and FNYEAQ. The CDR3 contains 14 residues. The V end lost 5 bases, the J end lost 8 bases, and 15 bases lay between the germline ends. The CDR3 DNA follows: TGTGCCAGCAGCCTACAGGCCTCCGGGGAAAAACTGTTTTTT. Translation: CASSLQASGEKLFF.

CDR3 in DNA: TGTGCCAGCAGCTCCCGTAGGGGGGAAAGACAGGGGGCCATTGGGGAGACCCAGTACTTC. Translating it yields CASSSRRGERQGAIGETQYF. The V gene is TRBV9, the J gene TRBJ2-5; 10 bases are a match to TRBD1. Germline assignment: CDR1 SGDLS and CDR2 YYNGEE. With V trimmed by 4 bases and J by 5 bases, 23 bases remained unmatched. The CDR3 totals 20 residues.

The chain employs TRBV5-4 and TRBJ2-5, with TRBD2 identical over 14 bases. This CDR3 is built from 14 residues. Unmatched junction bases numbered 11, after V lost 8 bases and J lost 11 bases. Germline CDR1 is SGHNT and CDR2 is YYREEE (reference sequence). CDR3 in DNA: TGTGCCAGTCGACTAGCGGGAGGGTCGCTCGGGCAGTACTTC. Translating it yields CASRLAGGSLGQYF.

DNA for the CDR3: TGTGCCAGCAGCCCAGGCCCCTCCTACAATGAGCAGTTCTTC. Its translation is CASSPGPSYNEQFF. The chain is built from TRBV11-3 and TRBJ2-1, with unresolved D. Germline V lookup: CDR1 SGHNT, CDR2 YENEEA. The length of the CDR3 is 14 residues. The V end lost 5 bases, the J end lost 0 bases, and 8 bases lay between the germline ends. The entire variable domain, with the rest obtained from reference TRBV11-3 and TRBJ2-1, is as follows: EAGVVQSPRYKIIEKKQPVAFWCNPISGHNTLYWYLQNLGQGPELLIRYENEEAVDDSQLPKDRFSAERLKGVDSTLKIQPAELGDSAVYLCASSPGPSYNEQFFGPGTRLTVL.

The chain links TRBV4-1 to TRBJ1-6; D is uncertain. V gave up 3 bases and J gave up 8 bases, with 14 bases separating them. The germline V gene has CDR1 MGHRA and CDR2 YSYEKL. CDR3 length: 15 residues. The CDR3 DNA sequence: TGCGCCAGCAGCCATCCGGGAGTCTGGGATTCACCCCTCCACTTT. This translates into CASSHPGVWDSPLHF.

This clone was seen only once. The chain is built from TRBV5-1 and TRBJ2-7, with 7 bases identical to TRBD1. CDR1 is SGHRS and CDR2 is YFSETQ in the germline V gene. With 0 bases clipped from V and 3 bases from J, the junction kept 12 bases outside the gene matches. The CDR3 consists of 17 residues. The CDR3: CASSLVSSWDRSYEQYF. In nucleotides, the CDR3 is TGCGCCAGCAGCTTGGTAAGTAGCTGGGACAGAAGCTACGAGCAGTACTTC.

The chain recombines TRBV6-1 with TRBJ2-7; TRBD2 aligns across 10 bases. Germline CDR1 is MNHNS and CDR2 is SASEGT. V shed 3 bases and J 7 bases; nucleotides not matched to a gene: 15. This CDR3 comprises 17 residues. The DNA for the CDR3 is TGTGCCAGCAGTGACCACCCCCAAAGCGGGGGGGCGGAGGAGCAGTACTTC. It encodes CASSDHPQSGGAEEQYF.

The CDR3 sequence: CASSQSGQGNQPQHF. CDR3 bases: TGTGCCAGCAGCCAATCGGGCCAGGGCAATCAGCCCCAGCATTTT. V usage is TRBV16 and J usage is TRBJ1-5; no clear D. In germline, CDR1 is KGHSY, CDR2 FQNENV. The CDR3 contains 15 residues. The V end lost 0 bases, the J end lost 2 bases, and 8 bases lay between the germline ends. The full variable domain, completed using reference TRBV16 and TRBJ1-5, is GEEVAQTPKHLVRGEGQKAKLYCAPIKGHSYVFWYQQVLKNEFKFLISFQNENVFDETGMPKERFSAKCLPNSPCSLEIQATKLEDSAVYFCASSQSGQGNQPQHFGDGTRLSIL.

The chain couples TRBV9 to TRBJ2-2; D is uncertain. The CDR3 runs 15 residues. Germline V CDR1 and CDR2: SGDLS, YYNGEE. V lost 1 base, J lost 2 bases, and 9 bases lay in between. The DNA of the CDR3 is TGTGCCAGCAGCGTAAACAGCTTCAACACCGGGGAGCTGTTTTTT. Protein: CASSVNSFNTGELFF. Based on the CDR3 plus reference TRBV9 and TRBJ2-2, the full variable domain is DSGVTQTPKHLITATGQRVTLRCSPRSGDLSVYWYQQSLDQGLQFLIQYYNGEERAKGNILERFSAQQFPDLHSELNLSSLELGDSALYFCASSVNSFNTGELFFGEGSRLTVL.

This sequence joins TRBV7-2 and TRBJ2-1, with 9 bases fitting TRBD2. The trim removed 4 bases at V and 5 bases at J, leaving 6 bases unmatched. The CDR3 consists of 15 residues. Germline V gene lookup returns CDR1 SGHTA and CDR2 FQGNSA. Here the CDR3 DNA reads TGTGCCAGCAGCTCCTTTAGCGGGAGTGACAATGAGCAGTTCTTC. This translates into CASSSFSGSDNEQFF.

This chain connects TRBV19 to TRBJ2-3; no clear D. This CDR3 is built from 14 residues. Germline CDR1 and CDR2: LNHDA and SQIVND (reference sequence). The ends were cut back, 3 bases at V and 6 bases at J, with 13 bases in the middle. The chain's CDR3 is CASSISLAEDTQYF. CDR3 coding DNA: TGTGCCAGTAGTATCAGCCTCGCGGAGGATACGCAGTATTTT.

The chain is built from TRBV10-3 and TRBJ2-1; D remains unclear. The ends were cut back, 8 bases at V and 8 bases at J, with 16 bases in the middle. The CDR3 totals 13 residues. From germline, CDR1 is ENHRY and CDR2 SYGVKD. This CDR3 is CAISPPVGDEQFF. The CDR3 DNA reads as TGTGCCATCTCTCCCCCCGTGGGCGATGAGCAGTTCTTC.

The CDR3 loop is CASSLALTANTEAFF. The DNA for the CDR3 is TGTGCCAGCAGCTTAGCGTTGACAGCCAACACTGAAGCTTTCTTT. The chain has TRBV7-2 and TRBJ1-1, with D possibly matching TRBD1 (5 bases). The CDR3 is made up of 15 amino acids. The V end lost 0 bases, the J end lost 2 bases, and 10 bases lay between the germline ends. The V gene's germline CDR1 is SGHTA and CDR2 FQGNSA.

This chain connects TRBV28 to TRBJ1-1, with 8 bases that match TRBD1. Germline V lookup: CDR1 MDHEN, CDR2 SYDVKM. This CDR3 spans 14 amino acids. Germline trimming cut 6 bases from V and 1 base from J; bases unmatched to any gene: 4. In DNA form, the CDR3 reads TGTGCCAGCAGCACGGGACAGGAGAACACTGAAGCTTTCTTT. Its protein product is CASSTGQENTEAFF. Based on the CDR3 plus reference TRBV28 and TRBJ1-1, the full variable domain is DVKVTQSSRYLVKRTGEKVFLECVQDMDHENMFWYRQDPGLGLRLIYFSYDVKMKEKGDIPEGYSVSREKKERFSLILESASTNQTSMYLCASSTGQENTEAFFGQGTRLTVV.

The rearrangement joins TRBV18 to TRBJ1-4; D might be TRBD1 (6 bases). The CDR3 has 14 amino acids. V lost 6 bases and J lost 8, with 16 bases in between. Germline CDR1 reads KGHSH; CDR2 reads LQKENI. Here the CDR3 reads CASSYSSGVEKLFF. The CDR3 DNA is TGTGCCAGCTCGTACTCCTCAGGGGTGGAAAAACTGTTTTTT. Together with reference TRBV18 and TRBJ1-4, the CDR3 gives the full variable domain: NAGVMQNPRHLVRRRGQEARLRCSPMKGHSHVYWYRQLPEEGLKFMVYLQKENIIDESGMPKERFSAEFPKEGPSILRIQQVVRGDSAAYFCASSYSSGVEKLFFGSGTQLSVL.

CDR3 nucleotides: TGTGCCAGTAGTATAGAAGTGAGCGGGAGTGTGGATGAGCAGTTCTTC. This translates into CASSIEVSGSVDEQFF. This chain links TRBV19 with TRBJ2-1; 8 nucleotides line up with TRBD2. J was trimmed by 8 bases and V by 0 bases; bases with no gene match: 9. This CDR3 region has 16 residues. The germline V gene has CDR1 LNHDA and CDR2 SQIVND (reference sequence).